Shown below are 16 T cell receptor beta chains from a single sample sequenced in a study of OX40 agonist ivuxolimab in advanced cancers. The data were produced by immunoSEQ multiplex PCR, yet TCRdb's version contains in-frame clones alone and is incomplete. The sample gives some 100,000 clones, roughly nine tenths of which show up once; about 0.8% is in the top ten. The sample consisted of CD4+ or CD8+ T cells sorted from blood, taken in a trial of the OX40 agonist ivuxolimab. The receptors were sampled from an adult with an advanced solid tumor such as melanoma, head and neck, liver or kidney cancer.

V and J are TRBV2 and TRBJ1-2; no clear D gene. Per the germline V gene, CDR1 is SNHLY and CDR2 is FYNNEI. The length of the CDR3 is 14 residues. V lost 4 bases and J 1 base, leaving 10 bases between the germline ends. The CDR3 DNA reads TGTGCCAGCAGTGGGGAACAGATTAACTATGGCTACACCTTC. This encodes CASSGEQINYGYTF.

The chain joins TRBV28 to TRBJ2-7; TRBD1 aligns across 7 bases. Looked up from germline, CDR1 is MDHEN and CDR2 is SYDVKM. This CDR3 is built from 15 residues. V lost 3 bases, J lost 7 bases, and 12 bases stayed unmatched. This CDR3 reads CASSLSKGAVGEQYF. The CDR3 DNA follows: TGTGCCAGCAGTTTGAGTAAGGGGGCAGTCGGGGAGCAGTACTTC.

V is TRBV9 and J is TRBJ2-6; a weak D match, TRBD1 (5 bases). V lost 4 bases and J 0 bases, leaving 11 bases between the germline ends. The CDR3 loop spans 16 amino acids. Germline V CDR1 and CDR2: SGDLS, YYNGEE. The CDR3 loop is CASSQYRGSGANVLTF. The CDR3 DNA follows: TGTGCCAGCAGCCAATATAGGGGCTCTGGGGCCAACGTCCTGACTTTC. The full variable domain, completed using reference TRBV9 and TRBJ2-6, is DSGVTQTPKHLITATGQRVTLRCSPRSGDLSVYWYQQSLDQGLQFLIQYYNGEERAKGNILERFSAQQFPDLHSELNLSSLELGDSALYFCASSQYRGSGANVLTFGAGSRLTVL.

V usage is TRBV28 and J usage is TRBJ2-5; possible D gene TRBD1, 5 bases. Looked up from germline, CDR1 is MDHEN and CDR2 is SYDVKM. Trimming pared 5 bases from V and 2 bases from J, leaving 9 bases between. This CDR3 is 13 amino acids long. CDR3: CASSQGQQETQYF. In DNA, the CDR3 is TGTGCCAGCAGTCAAGGACAACAAGAGACCCAGTACTTC.

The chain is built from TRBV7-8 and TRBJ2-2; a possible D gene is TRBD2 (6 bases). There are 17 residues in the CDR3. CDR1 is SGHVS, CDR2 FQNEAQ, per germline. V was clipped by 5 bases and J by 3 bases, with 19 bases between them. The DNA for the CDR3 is TGTGCCAGCAGCCCCCGCGGGGCAGGGTCGGACACCGGGGAGCTGTTTTTT. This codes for CASSPRGAGSDTGELFF. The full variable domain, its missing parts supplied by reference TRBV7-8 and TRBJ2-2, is GAGVSQSPRYKVAKRGQDVALRCDPISGHVSLFWYQQALGQGPEFLTYFQNEAQLDKSGLPSDRFFAERPEGSVSTLKIQRTQQEDSAVYLCASSPRGAGSDTGELFFGEGSRLTVL.

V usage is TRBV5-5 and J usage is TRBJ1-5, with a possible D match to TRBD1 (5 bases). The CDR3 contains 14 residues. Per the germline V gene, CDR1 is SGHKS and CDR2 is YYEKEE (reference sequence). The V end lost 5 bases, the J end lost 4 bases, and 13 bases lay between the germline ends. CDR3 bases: TGTGCCAGCAGTGCCGGGACTTCAAATCAGCCCCAGCATTTT. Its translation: CASSAGTSNQPQHF.

CDR3 sequence (DNA): TGTGCCAGCAGCTTAAGAGGACAGGGGGACGAGCAGTACGTC. This sequence encodes CASSLRGQGDEQYV. This chain connects TRBV7-9 to TRBJ2-7; 10 positions match TRBD1. The germline V gene encodes CDR1 SEHNR and CDR2 FQNEAQ (reference sequence). With V trimmed by 2 bases and J by 5 bases, 3 bases remained unmatched. CDR3 length: 14 amino acids.

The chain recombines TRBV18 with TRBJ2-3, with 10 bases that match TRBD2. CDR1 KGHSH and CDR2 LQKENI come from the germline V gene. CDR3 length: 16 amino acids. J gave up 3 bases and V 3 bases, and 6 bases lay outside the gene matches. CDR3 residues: CASSPQEREGTDTQYF. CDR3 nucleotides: TGTGCCAGCTCACCCCAAGAGCGGGAGGGGACAGATACGCAGTATTTT.

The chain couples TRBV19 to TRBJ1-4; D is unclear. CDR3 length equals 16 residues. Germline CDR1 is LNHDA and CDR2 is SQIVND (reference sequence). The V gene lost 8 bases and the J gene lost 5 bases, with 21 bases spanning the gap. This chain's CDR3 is CASSPQSLRGNEKLFF. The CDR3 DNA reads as TGTGCCAGTTCTCCCCAGTCCCTCCGAGGGAATGAAAAACTGTTTTTT.

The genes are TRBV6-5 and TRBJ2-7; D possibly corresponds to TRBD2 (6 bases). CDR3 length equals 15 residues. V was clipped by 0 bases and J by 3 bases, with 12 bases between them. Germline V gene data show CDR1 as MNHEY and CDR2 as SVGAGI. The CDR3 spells CASSYSTGSGYEQYF. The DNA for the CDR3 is TGTGCCAGCAGTTACTCGACCGGTAGCGGCTACGAGCAGTACTTC.

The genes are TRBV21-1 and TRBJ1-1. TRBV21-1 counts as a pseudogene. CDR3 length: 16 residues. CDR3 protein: CASSKCHRGSNTEAFF. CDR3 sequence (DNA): TGTGCCAGCAGCAAATGCCACCGGGGCTCAAACACTGAAGCTTTCTTT.

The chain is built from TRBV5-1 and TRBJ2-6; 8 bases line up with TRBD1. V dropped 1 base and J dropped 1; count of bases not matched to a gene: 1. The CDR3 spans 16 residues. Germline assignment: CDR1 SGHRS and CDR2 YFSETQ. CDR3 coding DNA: TGCGCCAGCAGCTTGACAGGGGGTTCTGGGGCCAACGTCCTGACTTTC. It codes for CASSLTGGSGANVLTF.

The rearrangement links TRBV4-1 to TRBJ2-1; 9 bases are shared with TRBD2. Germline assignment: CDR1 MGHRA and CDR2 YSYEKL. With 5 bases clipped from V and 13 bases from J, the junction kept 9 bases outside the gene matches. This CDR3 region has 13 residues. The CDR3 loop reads CASSVAKGLAQFF. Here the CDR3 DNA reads TGCGCCAGCAGCGTGGCCAAGGGACTAGCCCAGTTCTTC.

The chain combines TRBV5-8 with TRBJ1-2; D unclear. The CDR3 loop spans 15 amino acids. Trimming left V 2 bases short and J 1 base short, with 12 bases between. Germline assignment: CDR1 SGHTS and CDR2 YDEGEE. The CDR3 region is CASSFPPPLNYGYTF. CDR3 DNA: TGTGCCAGCAGCTTCCCCCCGCCGCTTAACTATGGCTACACCTTC.

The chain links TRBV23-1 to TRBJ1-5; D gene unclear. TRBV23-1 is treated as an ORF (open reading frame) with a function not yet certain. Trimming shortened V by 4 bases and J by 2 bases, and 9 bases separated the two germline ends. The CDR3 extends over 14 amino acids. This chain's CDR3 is CASSPGLGNQPQHF. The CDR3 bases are TGCGCCAGCAGTCCAGGACTAGGCAATCAGCCCCAGCATTTT.

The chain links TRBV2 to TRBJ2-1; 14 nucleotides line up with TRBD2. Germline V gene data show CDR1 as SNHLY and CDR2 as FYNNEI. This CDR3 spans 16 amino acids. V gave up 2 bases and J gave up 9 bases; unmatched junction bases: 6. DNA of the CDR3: TGTGCCAGCAGTGAAATGGGACTAGCGGGAGACATTGAGCAGTTCTTC. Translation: CASSEMGLAGDIEQFF.